Sequencing of this T cell receptor beta chain was carried out in a study of blood T cell repertoires in COVID-19. Study as a whole: Material from acute and convalescent COVID-19 was sourced from the United States, Italy and Spain.

This clone was observed once. Sequencing used immunoSEQ multiplex PCR; TCRdb keeps in-frame clones, though not all of them. Of 110,000 or so clones listed, about 86% are singletons. The sequencing input was peripheral blood. This TCR was recovered from an elderly man with acute or convalescent COVID-19.

Here the CDR3 DNA reads TGTGCCAGCAGTGAAGCGCTAGGTAGCGATGATGAGCAGTTCTTC. It yields the protein CASSEALGSDDEQFF. The chain is built from TRBV6-1 and TRBJ2-1, with a possible D match to TRBD2 (5 bases). V was clipped by 0 bases and J by 8 bases, with 14 bases between them. The V gene's germline CDR1 is MNHNS and CDR2 SASEGT. CDR3 length: 15 residues.